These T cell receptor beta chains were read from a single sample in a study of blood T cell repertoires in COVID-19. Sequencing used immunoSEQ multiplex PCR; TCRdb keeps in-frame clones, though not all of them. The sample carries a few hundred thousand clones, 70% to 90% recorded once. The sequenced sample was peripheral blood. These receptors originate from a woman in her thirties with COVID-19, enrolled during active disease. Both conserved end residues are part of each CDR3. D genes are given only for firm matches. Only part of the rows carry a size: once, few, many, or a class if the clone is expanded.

cdr3_nt: TGTGCCAGTAGTATCAGGGGTCCGAATTCACCCCTCCACTTT; cdr3_aa: CASSIRGPNSPLHF; d_call: NA; v_call: TRBV19; j_call: TRBJ1-6; clone_size: NA
cdr3_nt: TGTGCCAGCAGCCGATCCGGAGGCTCTGGGGCCAACGTCCTGACTTTC; cdr3_aa: CASSRSGGSGANVLTF; d_call: NA; v_call: TRBV25-1; j_call: TRBJ2-6; clone_size: NA
cdr3_nt: TGCGCCAGCAGCGCAGGGCGCTCTGGAAACACCATATATTTT; cdr3_aa: CASSAGRSGNTIYF; d_call: NA; v_call: TRBV5-1; j_call: TRBJ1-3; clone_size: NA
cdr3_nt: TGTGCCAGCAGCGAAGGGACTAGCGGTCGCTACGAGCAGTACTTC; cdr3_aa: CASSEGTSGRYEQYF; d_call: TRBD2; v_call: TRBV9; j_call: TRBJ2-7; clone_size: NA
cdr3_nt: TGTGCCAGCAGCCAAGCTCTAGGCCAGACAGAGACCCAGTACTTC; cdr3_aa: CASSQALGQTETQYF; d_call: NA; v_call: TRBV3-1/TRBV3-2; j_call: TRBJ2-5; clone_size: NA
cdr3_nt: TGCGCCAGCAGCATACCCGGGACTATTGGTACAGATACGCAGTATTTT; cdr3_aa: CASSIPGTIGTDTQYF; d_call: TRBD2; v_call: TRBV5-1; j_call: TRBJ2-3; clone_size: NA
cdr3_nt: TGCGCCAGCAGCTTGGCAGGCGTCTCTGGAAACACCATATATTTT; cdr3_aa: CASSLAGVSGNTIYF; d_call: NA; v_call: TRBV5-1; j_call: TRBJ1-3; clone_size: NA
cdr3_nt: TGTGCCAGCAGGGAACCGGGGGTCGACGAGCAGTACTTC; cdr3_aa: CASREPGVDEQYF; d_call: NA; v_call: TRBV12-3/TRBV12-4; j_call: TRBJ2-7; clone_size: NA
cdr3_nt: TGCGCCAGCAGTGACCGGGGACAGGGGTTGGAAAAACTGTTTTTT; cdr3_aa: CASSDRGQGLEKLFF; d_call: TRBD1; v_call: TRBV10-2; j_call: TRBJ1-4; clone_size: NA
cdr3_nt: TGTGCCTGGACAGGGCCTAGCTCCTATAATTCACCCCTCCACTTT; cdr3_aa: CAWTGPSSYNSPLHF; d_call: NA; v_call: TRBV30; j_call: TRBJ1-6; clone_size: NA
cdr3_nt: TGCGCCAGCAGCCCTATCGCAGGGGCCGAGCAGTACTTC; cdr3_aa: CASSPIAGAEQYF; d_call: NA; v_call: TRBV5-1; j_call: TRBJ2-7; clone_size: NA
cdr3_nt: TGTGCCAGCAGTCAAGGGACAGCCACTGAAGCTTTCTTT; cdr3_aa: CASSQGTATEAFF; d_call: TRBD1; v_call: TRBV27; j_call: TRBJ1-1; clone_size: NA
cdr3_nt: TGCAGCGTTTACGGGGGGCGGGCTGAGCAGTTCTTC; cdr3_aa: CSVYGGRAEQFF; d_call: NA; v_call: TRBV29-1; j_call: TRBJ2-1; clone_size: NA
cdr3_nt: TGTGCCAGCAGTTCGAACACCCGCATTGGCTACACCTTC; cdr3_aa: CASSSNTRIGYTF; d_call: NA; v_call: TRBV28; j_call: TRBJ1-2; clone_size: NA
cdr3_nt: TGTGCCAGCAGTTTACTGGGGAGCGGAAACACCATATATTTT; cdr3_aa: CASSLLGSGNTIYF; d_call: NA; v_call: TRBV28; j_call: TRBJ1-3; clone_size: NA
cdr3_nt: TGTGCCAGCAGTTTAACCGGCATTGGGGGGTATGGCTACACCTTC; cdr3_aa: CASSLTGIGGYGYTF; d_call: NA; v_call: TRBV27; j_call: TRBJ1-2; clone_size: NA
cdr3_nt: TGCGCCAGCAGCCAAGAGGGCGGGAACAATGAGCAGTTCTTC; cdr3_aa: CASSQEGGNNEQFF; d_call: NA; v_call: TRBV4-1; j_call: TRBJ2-1; clone_size: NA
cdr3_nt: TGTGCCAGCAGTGCGCTTGAGACAGGGGGCAATCTTTACGAGCAGTACTTC; cdr3_aa: CASSALETGGNLYEQYF; d_call: TRBD1; v_call: TRBV25-1; j_call: TRBJ2-7; clone_size: NA
cdr3_nt: TGTGCCAGCAGCTCCCGCATGGGCGAAAAACTGTTTTTT; cdr3_aa: CASSSRMGEKLFF; d_call: NA; v_call: TRBV3-1/TRBV3-2; j_call: TRBJ1-4; clone_size: once
cdr3_nt: TGTGCCAGCAGCTTAGGACCTCTGGGCACCACTGAAGCTTTCTTT; cdr3_aa: CASSLGPLGTTEAFF; d_call: NA; v_call: TRBV7-2; j_call: TRBJ1-1; clone_size: NA
cdr3_nt: TGTGCCAGTAGTATAGACGGGGGGAGTGGCAAAAACATTCAGTACTTC; cdr3_aa: CASSIDGGSGKNIQYF; d_call: TRBD2; v_call: TRBV19; j_call: TRBJ2-4; clone_size: NA
cdr3_nt: TGTGCCAGCAGCTCGGGACAGGGGGCCTTAAGGAACACTGAAGCTTTCTTT; cdr3_aa: CASSSGQGALRNTEAFF; d_call: TRBD1; v_call: TRBV7-2; j_call: TRBJ1-1; clone_size: NA
cdr3_nt: TGTGCCAGCAGCTTATCCGGGACAGGGATCAATTCACCCCTCCACTTT; cdr3_aa: CASSLSGTGINSPLHF; d_call: TRBD1; v_call: TRBV7-2; j_call: TRBJ1-6; clone_size: NA
cdr3_nt: TGTGCCAGCAGCTTGGGAAGCGGGGCCACAGATACGCAGTATTTT; cdr3_aa: CASSLGSGATDTQYF; d_call: TRBD2; v_call: TRBV5-4; j_call: TRBJ2-3; clone_size: NA
cdr3_nt: TGTGCCAGCAGTTTACTAGCGGGGAGCACAGATACGCAGTATTTT; cdr3_aa: CASSLLAGSTDTQYF; d_call: TRBD2; v_call: TRBV5-6; j_call: TRBJ2-3; clone_size: NA
cdr3_nt: TGTGCCAGCAGCCAAGACCCCTCAGGGGGTGGAAACACCATATATTTT; cdr3_aa: CASSQDPSGGGNTIYF; d_call: TRBD1; v_call: TRBV4-2; j_call: TRBJ1-3; clone_size: few
cdr3_nt: TGTGCCAGCAGCTTATACGGAGGCTCTTACAATGAGCAGTTCTTC; cdr3_aa: CASSLYGGSYNEQFF; d_call: NA; v_call: TRBV11-2; j_call: TRBJ2-1; clone_size: once
cdr3_nt: TGCGCCAGCAGCTTGGCCGGTTCAGGGTTCGATTCACCCCTCCACTTT; cdr3_aa: CASSLAGSGFDSPLHF; d_call: NA; v_call: TRBV5-1; j_call: TRBJ1-6; clone_size: NA
cdr3_nt: TGCGCCAGCAGCCAAGGTACTAGCGGGAGGTACGAGCAGTACTTC; cdr3_aa: CASSQGTSGRYEQYF; d_call: TRBD2; v_call: TRBV4-1; j_call: TRBJ2-7; clone_size: NA
cdr3_nt: TGCGCCAGCAGCCAAGACACCAGGATGGGTTCACCCCTCCACTTT; cdr3_aa: CASSQDTRMGSPLHF; d_call: NA; v_call: TRBV4-3; j_call: TRBJ1-6; clone_size: few
cdr3_nt: TGTGCCAGCAGTTTCGGCAGGGCCATGAACACTGAAGCTTTCTTT; cdr3_aa: CASSFGRAMNTEAFF; d_call: NA; v_call: TRBV28; j_call: TRBJ1-1; clone_size: NA
cdr3_nt: TGTGCCAGCAGCCGCAGGGTATCTAACTATGGCTACACCTTC; cdr3_aa: CASSRRVSNYGYTF; d_call: NA; v_call: TRBV11-2; j_call: TRBJ1-2; clone_size: few
cdr3_nt: TGCGCCAGCAGCGGGGGACTAGCGGGAGCCAATGGGGCCAACGTCCTGACTTTC; cdr3_aa: CASSGGLAGANGANVLTF; d_call: TRBD2; v_call: TRBV5-1; j_call: TRBJ2-6; clone_size: NA
cdr3_nt: TGTGCCAGCAGCTTGGAAGGGGGCAATCATAATTCACCCCTCCACTTT; cdr3_aa: CASSLEGGNHNSPLHF; d_call: TRBD1; v_call: TRBV5-4; j_call: TRBJ1-6; clone_size: NA
cdr3_nt: TGTGCCAGCAGCCAAGGACTCACTAACTATGGCTACACCTTC; cdr3_aa: CASSQGLTNYGYTF; d_call: NA; v_call: TRBV3-1/TRBV3-2; j_call: TRBJ1-2; clone_size: NA
cdr3_nt: TGTGCCAGCAGACAGGGGGTGTTCGAGCAGTACTTC; cdr3_aa: CASRQGVFEQYF; d_call: TRBD1; v_call: TRBV6-5; j_call: TRBJ2-7; clone_size: NA
cdr3_nt: TGTGCCAGCAGTAACCCCGGGAGGGTGAGAGAAAAACTGTTTTTT; cdr3_aa: CASSNPGRVREKLFF; d_call: NA; v_call: TRBV2; j_call: TRBJ1-4; clone_size: NA
cdr3_nt: TGTGCCGGGACTGAAGCAGGTCTTAATGAAAAACTGTTTTTT; cdr3_aa: CAGTEAGLNEKLFF; d_call: NA; v_call: TRBV30; j_call: TRBJ1-4; clone_size: NA
cdr3_nt: TGTGCCAGCTCGAACACCGGGTCCGGGGCCAACGTCCTGACTTTC; cdr3_aa: CASSNTGSGANVLTF; d_call: NA; v_call: TRBV18; j_call: TRBJ2-6; clone_size: NA
cdr3_nt: TGTGCCAGCAGCGTAGGTTCTGGGGGGGCCACAGATACGCAGTATTTT; cdr3_aa: CASSVGSGGATDTQYF; d_call: NA; v_call: TRBV9; j_call: TRBJ2-3; clone_size: NA
cdr3_nt: TGCGCCAGCAGCCAAGGTGGAGGCTCCTACGAGCAGTACTTC; cdr3_aa: CASSQGGGSYEQYF; d_call: NA; v_call: TRBV4-1; j_call: TRBJ2-7; clone_size: NA
cdr3_nt: TGTGCCAGCAGCCCCTCGGACAGAGCCTACGAGCAGTACTTC; cdr3_aa: CASSPSDRAYEQYF; d_call: NA; v_call: TRBV9; j_call: TRBJ2-7; clone_size: once
cdr3_nt: TGTGCCAGCAGTGAACGACAGCCTCTGGGGACTGAAGCTTTCTTT; cdr3_aa: CASSERQPLGTEAFF; d_call: NA; v_call: TRBV2; j_call: TRBJ1-1; clone_size: NA
cdr3_nt: TGCGCCACCCGGACAGGGGGATCTAACTATGGCTACACCTTC; cdr3_aa: CATRTGGSNYGYTF; d_call: TRBD1; v_call: TRBV23-1; j_call: TRBJ1-2; clone_size: once
cdr3_nt: TGTGCCAGCAGCCAAGCGCTAGCGGGAGCAGGCACAGATACGCAGTATTTT; cdr3_aa: CASSQALAGAGTDTQYF; d_call: TRBD2; v_call: TRBV14; j_call: TRBJ2-3; clone_size: NA
cdr3_nt: TGTGCCAGCAGCTTAATCTCGGGACAGGGGGCCGATGAGCAGTTCTTC; cdr3_aa: CASSLISGQGADEQFF; d_call: TRBD1; v_call: TRBV7-3; j_call: TRBJ2-1; clone_size: NA
cdr3_nt: TGTGCCAGCAGCCCGGGACTAGCGGGAGGGCCGGGAGAGACCCAGTACTTC; cdr3_aa: CASSPGLAGGPGETQYF; d_call: TRBD2; v_call: TRBV6-2/TRBV6-3; j_call: TRBJ2-5; clone_size: NA
cdr3_nt: TGTGCCAGCAGCCAAGACGGTCTGGGCAGCTTTGAAGCTTTCTTT; cdr3_aa: CASSQDGLGSFEAFF; d_call: NA; v_call: TRBV3-1/TRBV3-2; j_call: TRBJ1-1; clone_size: NA
cdr3_nt: TGTGCCAGCAGCCGGGAGGAGGGATGGGCCGGGGAGCTGTTTTTT; cdr3_aa: CASSREEGWAGELFF; d_call: NA; v_call: TRBV4-2; j_call: TRBJ2-2; clone_size: NA
cdr3_nt: TGCGCCAGCAGCTCGTCCGGGGGGGAGCTCCCCCTCCACTTT; cdr3_aa: CASSSSGGELPLHF; d_call: NA; v_call: TRBV5-1; j_call: TRBJ1-6; clone_size: NA
cdr3_nt: TGTGCCACATACAGCAATTCACCCCTCCACTTT; cdr3_aa: CATYSNSPLHF; d_call: NA; v_call: TRBV28; j_call: TRBJ1-6; clone_size: NA
cdr3_nt: TGTGCCAGCAGTTTATCATTTTCGGGGGGCAGCGGGGAGCTGTTTTTT; cdr3_aa: CASSLSFSGGSGELFF; d_call: NA; v_call: TRBV27; j_call: TRBJ2-2; clone_size: NA
cdr3_nt: TGTGCCAGCAGCTTCGAGCTTGCCGGGGAGCTGTTTTTT; cdr3_aa: CASSFELAGELFF; d_call: NA; v_call: TRBV5-5; j_call: TRBJ2-2; clone_size: NA
cdr3_nt: TGTGCCTGGAGTCCGGGACTAGCGGGTGGAGGAGAGACCCAGTACTTC; cdr3_aa: CAWSPGLAGGGETQYF; d_call: TRBD2; v_call: TRBV30; j_call: TRBJ2-5; clone_size: once
cdr3_nt: TGTGCCAGCAGTGACCAGACAGGGGCCGGGGAGCTGTTTTTT; cdr3_aa: CASSDQTGAGELFF; d_call: TRBD1; v_call: TRBV2; j_call: TRBJ2-2; clone_size: NA